These 25 T cell receptor beta chains came from one sample sequenced in a study of T cells in Graves' hyperthyroidism and ophthalmopathy. Amplification of TCR beta CDR3 regions was performed using RNA transcripts as template. The HTBI primer set was used in a first-round RT-PCR of the TCR CDR3. TCRdb re-derived calls from the multiplex PCR reads in MiXCR, one entry per CDR3 protein. The table includes 500,000 to 650,000 distinct CDR3 sequences, around 43% detected once. What was sequenced was peripheral blood or thyroid tissue (not recorded which). The source is an adult woman with Graves' disease, either hyperthyroidism or ophthalmopathy (not recorded which).

This chain joins TRBV10-3 and TRBJ1-3; 7 bases align to TRBD1. Looked up from germline, CDR1 is ENHRY and CDR2 is SYGVKD. The CDR3 runs 13 residues. The junction had 8 bases not matched to a gene; V was cut back by 8 bases and J by 7 bases. The CDR3 DNA reads TGTGCCATCGGACAGGAGAAGGCGAACACCATATATTTT. It specifies CAIGQEKANTIYF.

This clonotype has only a few counts. The chain is built from TRBV2 and TRBJ1-2; TRBD1 matches at 8 bases. The length of the CDR3 is 15 residues. Germline V CDR1 and CDR2: SNHLY, FYNNEI. The V and J ends lost 2 bases and 1 base, in that order; junction bases with no gene match: 3. CDR3 residues: CASSEYTGGNYGYTF. The CDR3 DNA reads TGTGCCAGCAGTGAATACACAGGGGGTAACTATGGCTACACCTTC.

This clonotype has only one observation. One end of the junction fails to match germline, which may point to a read error. The rearrangement joins TRBV10-3 to TRBJ2-7, with 12 bases fitting TRBD1. This CDR3 is 15 amino acids long. Per the germline V gene, CDR1 is ENHRY and CDR2 is SYGVKD. CDR3 region: CASSVVGQGASEQYF. CDR3 in DNA: TGTGCCAGCAGTGTAGTGGGACAGGGGGCCTCCGAGCAGTACTTC.

On this clonotype: An end of the junction differs from the germline gene, which may be a read error. The chain links TRBV7-9 to TRBJ2-2, with D possibly matching TRBD2 (6 bases). Germline loops: CDR1 SEHNR, CDR2 FQNEAQ (reference sequence). This CDR3 is built from 13 residues. Here the CDR3 DNA reads TGTGCCAGCAGCTTACAGGGAGCCGGGGGGCTGTTTTTT. Amino acid sequence: CASSLQGAGGLFF.

V gene TRBV12-3 or TRBV12-4 combines with J gene TRBJ2-7; either TRBD1 or TRBD2 may fit D (5 bases each). The CDR3 is made up of 9 amino acids. V was trimmed by 8 bases and J by 8 bases, leaving 7 bases between them. DNA of the CDR3: TGTGCCAGCGAGGGACAGCAGTACTTC. It is translated as CASEGQQYF.

The chain is built from TRBV2 and TRBJ2-5; D is unresolved. The V end was cut by 6 bases, the J end by 0 bases, with 11 bases between. This CDR3 is built from 14 residues. Germline V gene lookup returns CDR1 SNHLY and CDR2 FYNNEI. The CDR3 nucleotides read TGTGCCAGCAGGGAAAGCGTAAACCAAGAGACCCAGTACTTC. This codes for CASRESVNQETQYF.

This clonotype was picked up many times. This chain uses TRBV10-3 with TRBJ1-6, with no clear D. The CDR3 length is 13 residues. The germline V gene has CDR1 ENHRY and CDR2 SYGVKD. Trimming took 0 bases from V and 17 from J, leaving 14 bases between them. The CDR3 is CAISESKAGNIHF. CDR3 nucleotides: TGTGCCATCAGTGAGTCGAAGGCGGGGAATATCCACTTT.

V and J are TRBV25-1 and TRBJ1-6, with 8 bases that match TRBD1. After removal of 6 bases from V and 7 bases from J, the junction contained 8 bases not matched to a gene. The germline gives CDR1 MGHDK, CDR2 SYGVNS. CDR3 size: 15 residues. The CDR3 DNA sequence: TGTGCCAGCAGAGGATATGGACAGGGAAATTCACCCCTCCACTTT. Translated: CASRGYGQGNSPLHF.

The gene calls are TRBV7-9 and TRBJ2-7; D is ambiguous. Germline V CDR1 and CDR2: SEHNR, FQNEAQ (reference sequence). V lost 4 bases to trimming and J lost 2 bases, with 15 bases between them. This CDR3 spans 15 amino acids. The CDR3 loop is CASSSRHPEAYEQYF. The CDR3 bases are TGTGCCAGCAGCTCTCGACACCCCGAAGCCTACGAGCAGTACTTC.

This clonotype came up a few times. The V call is TRBV7-3, the J call TRBJ2-7; weak D call: TRBD2 (5 bases). Germline lookup yields CDR1 SGHTA and CDR2 FQGTGA. The CDR3 length is 16 residues. The V gene lost 5 bases and the J gene lost 2 bases, with 19 bases spanning the gap. Here the CDR3 reads CASSESKRKSTYEQYF. CDR3 nucleotide sequence: TGTGCCAGCAGCGAATCTAAGCGGAAGTCAACCTACGAGCAGTACTTC.

The chain has TRBV29-1 and TRBJ1-2; 7 nucleotides line up with TRBD1. This CDR3 is 14 amino acids long. With V trimmed by 6 bases and J by 5 bases, 12 bases remained unmatched. Per germline, CDR1 SQVTM and CDR2 ANQGSEA. CDR3: CSVTFRQGGYGYTF. DNA of the CDR3: TGCAGCGTGACATTCAGACAGGGAGGTTATGGCTACACCTTC.

In this sample, this clonotype turned up many times. This chain connects TRBV20-1 to TRBJ1-5; 7 nucleotides align to TRBD1. Germline V gives CDR1 DFQATT, CDR2 SNEGSKA (reference sequence). V was pared by 6 bases and J by 5 bases, with 4 bases of the junction left unmatched. CDR3 length equals 12 residues. The CDR3 DNA follows: TGCAGTGCCATCAGGGGGGATCAGCCCCAGCATTTT. This gives the protein CSAIRGDQPQHF.

This clonotype was observed at least ten times. The rearrangement links TRBV2 to TRBJ1-5, with TRBD1 matching over 9 bases. The CDR3 is 15 residues long. Germline V CDR1 and CDR2: SNHLY, FYNNEI. V was pared by 4 bases and J by 8 bases, with 9 bases of the junction left unmatched. The CDR3 DNA reads TGTGCCAGCAGTGCGGGGACAGGGTGGGGAAAGCCCCAGCATTTT. Protein product: CASSAGTGWGKPQHF. Using reference TRBV2 and TRBJ1-5 for the parts outside the CDR3, the full variable domain is EPEVTQTPSHQVTQMGQEVILRCVPISNHLYFYWYRQILGQKVEFLVSFYNNEISEKSEIFDDQFSVERPDGSNFTLKIRSTKLEDSAMYFCASSAGTGWGKPQHFGDGTRLSIL.

This clonotype was observed at least ten times. The chain recombines TRBV28 with TRBJ2-7; 7 nucleotides match TRBD2. CDR3 size: 14 residues. V lost 3 bases and J lost 7; bases outside the gene matches: 9. Germline lookup yields CDR1 MDHEN and CDR2 SYDVKM. The CDR3 loop reads CASSLGGSATEQYF. The CDR3 DNA is TGTGCCAGCAGTTTGGGAGGGAGCGCGACAGAGCAGTACTTC.

Details on this clonotype: Sequence at one end of the junction differs from germline and may be a read error. V and J are TRBV19 and TRBJ2-6; weak D call: TRBD1 (5 bases). The CDR3 length is 15 residues. Germline V gives CDR1 LNHDA, CDR2 SQIVND (reference sequence). In nucleotides, the CDR3 is TGTGCCAGTAGGCAGGGAAACTCTGGGGCCGACGTCCTGACTTTC. Translated, it gives CASRQGNSGADVLTF.

The chain carries TRBV5-1 and TRBJ2-5; D is perhaps TRBD2 (6 bases). The germline V gene has CDR1 SGHRS and CDR2 YFSETQ. This CDR3 is 14 amino acids long. V dropped 5 bases and J dropped 2 bases, with 13 bases sitting between them. This CDR3 is CASSPPGGQETQYF. The CDR3 DNA sequence: TGCGCCAGCAGTCCGCCCGGGGGACAAGAGACCCAGTACTTC.

V is TRBV2 and J is TRBJ1-6; D unresolved. Trimming stripped 3 bases from V and 7 bases from J, with 7 bases between. The length of the CDR3 is 13 residues. Germline V gene data show CDR1 as SNHLY and CDR2 as FYNNEI. The CDR3 protein is CASSDNTNSPLHF. The DNA for the CDR3 is TGTGCCAGCAGTGACAACACAAATTCACCCCTCCACTTT.

This clonotype appeared many times. This chain connects TRBV5-5 to TRBJ1-1, with D uncertain. This CDR3 comprises 13 residues. V was pared by 5 bases and J by 1 base, with 9 bases between. Germline V gene sequence: CDR1 SGHKS, CDR2 YYEKEE (reference sequence). Here the CDR3 DNA reads TGTGCCAGCAGTTTCGGACCGAACACTGAAGCTTTCTTT. It specifies CASSFGPNTEAFF.

This clonotype showed up just a few times. The chain has TRBV29-1 and TRBJ1-1, with unresolved D. The germline V gene encodes CDR1 SQVTM and CDR2 ANQGSEA. The V end was cut by 3 bases, the J end by 4 bases, with 12 bases between. CDR3 size: 13 residues. This chain's CDR3 is CSVELGSGTEAFF. CDR3 coding DNA: TGCAGCGTTGAGCTGGGCAGTGGCACTGAAGCTTTCTTT.

The CDR3 sequence: CAIRATSGSETQYF. For the CDR3, the DNA is TGTGCCATCAGGGCAACTAGCGGCTCAGAGACCCAGTACTTC. V usage is TRBV10-3 and J usage is TRBJ2-5, with TRBD2 identical over 8 bases. CDR3 length equals 14 residues. With V trimmed by 6 bases and J by 4 bases, 7 bases remained unmatched. Germline V gene data show CDR1 as ENHRY and CDR2 as SYGVKD.

This rearrangement joins TRBV7-6 to TRBJ2-2; 9 bases are a match to TRBD1. Looked up from germline, CDR1 is SGHVS and CDR2 is FNYEAQ. This CDR3 has 16 amino acids. V lost 3 bases and J lost 6; bases outside the gene matches: 8. The CDR3 bases are TGTGCCAGCAGCTTTTCCCCGACAGGGGGGTCCGGGGAGCTGTTTTTT. It codes for CASSFSPTGGSGELFF.

This clonotype has a count of ten or more. This chain links TRBV12-3 or TRBV12-4 with TRBJ1-2; 7 bases are shared with TRBD1. Trimming at V came to 2 bases and at J to 7 bases, leaving 10 bases not matched to a gene. The CDR3 is made up of 15 amino acids. The CDR3 spells CASSLSPTGRGGYTF. DNA of the CDR3: TGTGCCAGCAGTTTATCCCCGACAGGGAGGGGTGGCTACACCTTC.

This clonotype has at least ten counts. The CDR3, as DNA: TGTGCCAGCAGTTTAGGCGGGAGTATACGGGAGACCCAGTACTTC. It encodes CASSLGGSIRETQYF. This chain connects TRBV12-3 or TRBV12-4 to TRBJ2-5; 7 positions match TRBD2. CDR3 length: 15 amino acids. The V segment lost 1 base and the J segment 5 bases; nucleotides outside the gene matches: 7.

This clonotype was found a few times. This sequence joins TRBV29-1 and TRBJ2-7; 14 bases align to TRBD2. In germline, CDR1 is SQVTM, CDR2 ANQGSEA. The CDR3 totals 15 residues. V shed 6 bases and J 3 bases; nucleotides not matched to a gene: 7. This CDR3 is CSVAGGTSGSYEQYF. The DNA of the CDR3 is TGCAGCGTCGCAGGAGGGACTAGCGGGAGCTACGAGCAGTACTTC.

The chain is built from TRBV7-6 and TRBJ2-5; 7 bases map to TRBD2. The germline V gene encodes CDR1 SGHVS and CDR2 FNYEAQ. V lost 4 bases and J lost 4; bases outside the gene matches: 12. This CDR3 is 16 amino acids long. The CDR3, as DNA: TGTGCCAGCAGCTCACTCAGGACGGGAGGTCGAGAGACCCAGTACTTC. This sequence encodes CASSSLRTGGRETQYF.